The clone carrying this TCR beta chain has a count of ten or more. Its antigen is as yet unknown. Both 60 Vbeta primers and 13 Jbeta primers went into the PCR. Clones were sequenced by immunoSEQ multiplex PCR, and TCRdb holds only the in-frame ones, with some missing. The sample includes roughly 150,000 clones, 70% to 90% seen only once; the top ten take about 2.5%. V lost 5 bases and J lost 2, with 10 bases in between. The V gene's germline CDR1 is MNHNS and CDR2 SASEGT. This CDR3 is built from 14 residues. This sample was included in a study of cytomegalovirus exposure and HLA in healthy donors. Study results and caveats: Across donors, presence/absence analyses took sequencing depth to be roughly uniform.

Sequenced input: PBMCs. V is TRBV6-1 and J is TRBJ1-5; possible D gene TRBD1, 6 bases. This TCR was recovered from a young man in good health and CMV-seropositive. The CDR3 DNA follows: TGTGCCAGCAGTTTGGACAGTCGCAATCAGCCCCAGCATTTT. The encoded protein is CASSLDSRNQPQHF.